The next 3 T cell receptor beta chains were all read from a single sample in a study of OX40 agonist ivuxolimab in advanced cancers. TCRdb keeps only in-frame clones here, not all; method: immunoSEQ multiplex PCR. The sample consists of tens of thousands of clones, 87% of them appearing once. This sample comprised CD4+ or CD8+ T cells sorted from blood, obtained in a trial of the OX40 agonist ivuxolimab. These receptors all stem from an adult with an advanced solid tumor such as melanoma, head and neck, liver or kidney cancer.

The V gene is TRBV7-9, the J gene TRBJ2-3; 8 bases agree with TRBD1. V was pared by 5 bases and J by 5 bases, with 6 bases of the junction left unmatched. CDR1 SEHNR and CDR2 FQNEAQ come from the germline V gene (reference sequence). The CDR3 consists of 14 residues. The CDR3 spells CASSAGQGGDTQYF. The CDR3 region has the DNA TGTGCCAGCAGCGCCGGACAGGGAGGAGATACGCAGTATTTT.

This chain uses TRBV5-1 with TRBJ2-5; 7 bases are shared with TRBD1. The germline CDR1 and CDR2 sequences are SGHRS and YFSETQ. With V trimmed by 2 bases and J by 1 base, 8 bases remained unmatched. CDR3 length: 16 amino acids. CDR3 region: CASSFTGVVVQETQYF. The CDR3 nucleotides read TGCGCCAGCAGCTTTACAGGGGTGGTTGTCCAAGAGACCCAGTACTTC.

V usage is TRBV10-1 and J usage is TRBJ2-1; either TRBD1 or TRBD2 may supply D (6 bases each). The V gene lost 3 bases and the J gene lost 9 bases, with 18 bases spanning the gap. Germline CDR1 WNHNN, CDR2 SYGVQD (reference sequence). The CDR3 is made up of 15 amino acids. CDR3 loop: CASSERQDGGGEQFF. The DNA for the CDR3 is TGCGCCAGCAGTGAACGGCAGGACGGGGGCGGTGAGCAGTTCTTC.